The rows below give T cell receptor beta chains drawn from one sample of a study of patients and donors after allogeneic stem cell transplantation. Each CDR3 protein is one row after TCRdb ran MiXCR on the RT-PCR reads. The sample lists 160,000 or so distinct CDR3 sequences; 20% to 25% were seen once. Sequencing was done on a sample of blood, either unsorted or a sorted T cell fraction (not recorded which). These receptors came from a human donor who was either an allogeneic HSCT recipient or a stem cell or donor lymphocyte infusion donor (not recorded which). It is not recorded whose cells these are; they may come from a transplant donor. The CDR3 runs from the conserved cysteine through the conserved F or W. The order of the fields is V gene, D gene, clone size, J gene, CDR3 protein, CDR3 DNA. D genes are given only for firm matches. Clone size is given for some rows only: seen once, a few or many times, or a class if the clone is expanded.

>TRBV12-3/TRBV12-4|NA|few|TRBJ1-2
CASSFERMSYTF
TGTGCCAGCAGTTTTGAGAGAATGAGCTACACCTTC
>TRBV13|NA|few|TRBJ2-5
CASSLTGTQEETQYF
TGTGCCAGCAGTCTTACCGGGACTCAGGAGGAGACCCAGTACTTC
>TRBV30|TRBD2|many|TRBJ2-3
CAWSVLAGVTDTQYF
TGTGCCTGGAGTGTACTAGCGGGAGTCACAGATACGCAGTATTTT
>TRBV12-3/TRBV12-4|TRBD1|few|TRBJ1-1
CASSRQGISEAFF
TGTGCCAGCAGTCGACAGGGGATCTCTGAAGCTTTCTTT
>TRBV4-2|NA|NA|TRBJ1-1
CASSHGWEMWGMNTEAFF
TGTGCCAGCAGCCACGGATGGGAGATGTGGGGTATGAACACTGAAGCTTTCTTT
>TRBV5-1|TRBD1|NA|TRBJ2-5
CASGQGSETQYF
TGCGCCAGCGGACAGGGGAGCGAGACCCAGTACTTC
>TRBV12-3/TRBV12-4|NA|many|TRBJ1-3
CASSRFPGNTIYF
TGTGCCAGCAGCCGGTTCCCTGGAAACACCATATATTTT
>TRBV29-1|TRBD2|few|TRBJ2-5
CSGIAGAQETQYF
TGCAGCGGGATAGCGGGAGCCCAAGAGACCCAGTACTTC
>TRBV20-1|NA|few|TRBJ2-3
CSARRASELTDTQYF
TGCAGTGCTAGGAGAGCTAGCGAGCTCACAGATACGCAGTATTTT
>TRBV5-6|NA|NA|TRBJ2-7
CASSENGGRDEQYF
TGTGCCAGCAGCGAGAACGGGGGACGAGACGAGCAGTACTTC
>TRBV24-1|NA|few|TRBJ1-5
CATALGGNQPQHF
TGTGCCACTGCTTTGGGGGGAAATCAGCCCCAGCATTTT
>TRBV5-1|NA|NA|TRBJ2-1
CASSLRPYNEQFF
TGCGCCAGCAGCTTGCGGCCTTACAATGAGCAGTTCTTC
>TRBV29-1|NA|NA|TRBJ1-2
CSVEYSGGYTF
TGCAGCGTTGAATATTCGGGTGGCTACACCTTC
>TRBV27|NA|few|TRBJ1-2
CASRWGYTF
TGTGCCAGTCGGTGGGGCTACACCTTC
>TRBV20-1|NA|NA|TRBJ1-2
CSASAPSAGRWDHGYTF
TGCAGTGCTAGTGCCCCCTCGGCGGGGCGCTGGGATCATGGCTACACCTTC
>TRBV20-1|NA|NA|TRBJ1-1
CSARDRGGRDEAFF
TGCAGTGCTAGAGATCGAGGAGGACGGGATGAAGCTTTCTTT
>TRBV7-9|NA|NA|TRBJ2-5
CASSLISYQETQYF
TGTGCCAGCAGCTTAATATCCTACCAAGAGACCCAGTACTTC
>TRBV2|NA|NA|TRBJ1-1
CASAVQGLTEAFF
TGTGCCAGCGCGGTACAGGGCTTGACTGAAGCTTTCTTT
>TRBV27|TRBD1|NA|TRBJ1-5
CASSPDRGWQPQHF
TGTGCCAGCAGCCCGGACAGGGGGTGGCAGCCCCAGCATTTT
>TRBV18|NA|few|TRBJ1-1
CASSPGRSEAFF
TGTGCCAGCTCCCCCGGACGGAGTGAAGCTTTCTTT
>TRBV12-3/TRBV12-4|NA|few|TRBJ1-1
CASSLFLNTEAFF
TGTGCCAGCAGTTTATTCCTGAACACTGAAGCTTTCTTT
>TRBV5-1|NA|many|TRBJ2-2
CASSLVGGDTGELFF
TGCGCCAGCAGCTTGGTTGGGGGTGACACCGGGGAGCTGTTTTTT
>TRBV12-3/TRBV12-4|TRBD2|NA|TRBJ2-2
CASSLTSGNTGELFF
TGTGCCAGCAGTTTGACTAGCGGGAACACCGGGGAGCTGTTTTTT
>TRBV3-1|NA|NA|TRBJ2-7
CASSQDLPVEQYF
TGTGCCAGCAGCCAAGACCTCCCGGTTGAGCAGTACTTC
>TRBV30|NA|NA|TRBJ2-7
CAWSRVRDEQYF
TGTGCCTGGAGTCGGGTGCGGGACGAGCAGTACTTC
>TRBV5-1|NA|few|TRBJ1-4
CASSSVVEKLFF
TGCGCCAGCAGCTCGGTAGTGGAAAAACTGTTTTTT
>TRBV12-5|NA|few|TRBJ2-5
CASGLGTVETQYF
TGTGCTAGTGGTTTGGGGACTGTGGAGACCCAGTACTTC
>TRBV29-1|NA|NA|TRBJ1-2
CSVEKTGYYGYTF
TGCAGCGTTGAAAAAACAGGGTACTATGGCTACACCTTC
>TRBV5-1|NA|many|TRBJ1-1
CASSLSDTEAFF
TGCGCCAGCAGCTTGTCGGACACTGAAGCTTTCTTT
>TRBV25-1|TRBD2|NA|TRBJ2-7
CASTERELNEQYF
TGTGCCAGCACGGAGCGGGAGCTTAACGAGCAGTACTTC
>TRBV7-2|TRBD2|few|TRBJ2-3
CASSDRVAGNTDTQYF
TGTGCCAGCAGCGACCGGGTAGCGGGAAACACAGATACGCAGTATTTT
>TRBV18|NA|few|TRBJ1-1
CASSPLRGVNTEAFF
TGTGCCAGCTCACCACTGAGGGGGGTAAACACTGAAGCTTTCTTT
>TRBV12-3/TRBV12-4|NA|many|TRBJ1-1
CASSWGFQNTEAFF
TGTGCCAGCAGTTGGGGGTTCCAGAACACTGAAGCTTTCTTT
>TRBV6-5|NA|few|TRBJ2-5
CASSLGPTQETQYF
TGTGCCAGCAGCCTAGGACCGACTCAAGAGACCCAGTACTTC
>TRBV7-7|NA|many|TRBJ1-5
CASSLGEAYQPQHF
TGTGCCAGCAGCTTAGGGGAGGCCTATCAGCCCCAGCATTTT
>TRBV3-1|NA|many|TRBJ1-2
CASSQAFAGSGYTF
TGTGCCAGCAGCCAGGCCTTCGCGGGGTCTGGCTACACCTTC
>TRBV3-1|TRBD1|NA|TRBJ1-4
CASSQNRGHNEKLFF
TGTGCCAGCAGCCAGAACAGGGGGCATAATGAAAAACTGTTTTTT
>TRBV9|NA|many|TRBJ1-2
CASSPGGVVTYGYTF
TGTGCCAGCAGCCCAGGCGGGGTGGTAACCTATGGCTACACCTTC
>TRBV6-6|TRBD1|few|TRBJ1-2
CASTPSGQGTYGYTF
TGTGCCAGCACTCCCTCGGGACAGGGAACCTATGGCTACACCTTC
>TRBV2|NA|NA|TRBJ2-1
CASSDSGRYNEQFF
TGTGCCAGCAGTGACTCAGGAAGGTACAATGAGCAGTTCTTC
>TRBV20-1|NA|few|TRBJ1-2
CSARDPGRQAPYGYTF
TGCAGTGCTAGAGATCCGGGGAGACAGGCCCCCTATGGCTACACCTTC
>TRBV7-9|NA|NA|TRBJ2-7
CASRGVHTPYEQYF
TGTGCCAGCAGGGGGGTGCACACCCCCTACGAGCAGTACTTC